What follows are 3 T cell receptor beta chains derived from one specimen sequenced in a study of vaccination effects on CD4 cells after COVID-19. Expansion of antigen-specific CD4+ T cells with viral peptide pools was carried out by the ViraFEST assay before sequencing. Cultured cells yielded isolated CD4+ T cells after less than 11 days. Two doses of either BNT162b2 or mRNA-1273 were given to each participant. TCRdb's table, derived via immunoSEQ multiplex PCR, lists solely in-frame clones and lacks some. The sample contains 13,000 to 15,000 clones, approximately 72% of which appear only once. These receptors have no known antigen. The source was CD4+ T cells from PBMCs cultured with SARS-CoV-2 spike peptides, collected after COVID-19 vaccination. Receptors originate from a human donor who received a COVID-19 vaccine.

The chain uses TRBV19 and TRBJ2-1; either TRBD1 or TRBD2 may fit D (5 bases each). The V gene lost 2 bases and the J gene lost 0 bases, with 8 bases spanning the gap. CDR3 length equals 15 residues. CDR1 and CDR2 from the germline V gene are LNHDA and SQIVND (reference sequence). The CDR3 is CASSIWGSSYNEQFF. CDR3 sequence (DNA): TGTGCCAGTAGTATATGGGGGTCCTCCTACAATGAGCAGTTCTTC. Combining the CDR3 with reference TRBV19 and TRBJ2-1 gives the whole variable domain DGGITQSPKYLFRKEGQNVTLSCEQNLNHDAMYWYRQDPGQGLRLIYYSQIVNDFQKGDIAEGYSVSREKKESFPLTVTSAQKNPTAFYLCASSIWGSSYNEQFFGPGTRLTVL.

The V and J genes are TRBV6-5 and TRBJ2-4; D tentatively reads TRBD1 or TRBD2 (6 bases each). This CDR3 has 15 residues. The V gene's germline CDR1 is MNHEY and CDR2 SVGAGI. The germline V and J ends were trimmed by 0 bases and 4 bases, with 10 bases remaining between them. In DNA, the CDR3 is TGTGCCAGCAGTTACTCAGGGGGGAAGAAAAACATTCAGTACTTC. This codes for CASSYSGGKKNIQYF.

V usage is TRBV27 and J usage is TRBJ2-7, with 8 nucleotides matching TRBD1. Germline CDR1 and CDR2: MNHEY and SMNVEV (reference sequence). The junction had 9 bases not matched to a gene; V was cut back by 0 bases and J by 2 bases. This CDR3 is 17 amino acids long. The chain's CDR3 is CASSLSGRGRFTYEQYF. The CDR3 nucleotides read TGTGCCAGCAGTTTATCGGGCAGGGGGCGGTTCACCTACGAGCAGTACTTC.